What follows are 14 T cell receptor beta chains derived from one specimen sequenced in a study of immune cell composition in non-small cell lung cancer. The method was immunoSEQ multiplex PCR; TCRdb's version includes in-frame clones alone and lacks a portion of them. In the table there are 2,400 or so clones, approximately 73% of which are singletons. Normal lung was taken at the farthest possible site, at least 3 cm from tumour. The sample also formed part of further work on CD4 T cells in lung cancer.

Sequences were obtained from non-adjacent lung tissue. The receptors come from a human donor with non-small cell lung cancer.

J is TRBJ1-1 and V is TRBV11-2; 10 bases fit TRBD1. The length of the CDR3 is 14 residues. CDR1 and CDR2 (germline): SGHAT, FQNNGV. V lost 3 bases and J lost 4; bases outside the gene matches: 2. The CDR3 DNA is TGTGCCAGCAGCTTGGGACAGGGGAGCACTGAAGCTTTCTTT. Protein product: CASSLGQGSTEAFF.

CDR3 coding DNA: TGTGCCAGTAGTATCGGACAGGGTCCCCGGAACACTGAAGCTTTCTTT. It yields the protein CASSIGQGPRNTEAFF. The genes are TRBV19 and TRBJ1-1, with 8 bases fitting TRBD1. The CDR3 runs 16 residues. With V trimmed by 3 bases and J by 1 base, 7 bases remained unmatched. Germline CDR1 and CDR2: LNHDA and SQIVND (reference sequence).

This chain connects TRBV5-6 to TRBJ1-6; no clear D gene. The V gene lost 1 base and the J gene lost 9 bases, with 14 bases spanning the gap. The germline CDR1 and CDR2 sequences are SGHDT and YYEEEE. The CDR3 is 15 amino acids. The DNA of the CDR3 is TGTGCCAGCAGCTTGCCCGGTAACCACGTTTCACCCCTCCACTTT. Protein: CASSLPGNHVSPLHF. Using reference TRBV5-6 and TRBJ1-6 for the parts outside the CDR3, the full variable domain is DAGVTQSPTHLIKTRGQQVTLRCSPKSGHDTVSWYQQALGQGPQFIFQYYEEEERQRGNFPDRFSGHQFPNYSSELNVNALLLGDSALYLCASSLPGNHVSPLHFGNGTRLTVT.

The chain employs TRBV11-3 and TRBJ2-3, with 9 bases aligning to TRBD2. With 1 base clipped from V and 4 bases from J, the junction kept 6 bases outside the gene matches. Germline V gene lookup returns CDR1 SGHNT and CDR2 YENEEA. This CDR3 has 16 amino acids. The CDR3 coding sequence is TGTGCCAGCAGCTTAGGGTCTAGCGGGGTGGCAGATACGCAGTATTTT. It translates to CASSLGSSGVADTQYF.

The genes are TRBV9 and TRBJ2-2; 7 nucleotides agree with TRBD2. V shed 0 bases and J 5 bases; nucleotides not matched to a gene: 4. This CDR3 is 15 amino acids long. Germline values: CDR1 SGDLS, CDR2 YYNGEE. The DNA for the CDR3 is TGTGCCAGCAGCGTAGATAATAGCGGGACCGGGGAGCTGTTTTTT. This translates into CASSVDNSGTGELFF.

V is TRBV7-8 and J is TRBJ2-7, with D possibly being TRBD2 (6 bases). This CDR3 comprises 14 residues. V lost 5 bases and J lost 3, with 14 bases in between. The germline V gene encodes CDR1 SGHVS and CDR2 FQNEAQ. The CDR3 DNA reads TGTGCCAGCAGCCGGGGGTCTTTTATCTACGAGCAGTACTTC. The encoded protein is CASSRGSFIYEQYF. Filled out from reference TRBV7-8 and TRBJ2-7, the complete variable domain reads GAGVSQSPRYKVAKRGQDVALRCDPISGHVSLFWYQQALGQGPEFLTYFQNEAQLDKSGLPSDRFFAERPEGSVSTLKIQRTQQEDSAVYLCASSRGSFIYEQYFGPGTRLTVT.

J is TRBJ1-2 and V is TRBV4-1; 7 bases are shared with TRBD1. V lost 0 bases, J lost 4 bases, and 2 bases stayed unmatched. CDR3 size: 14 residues. CDR1 is MGHRA and CDR2 is YSYEKL in the germline V gene. The CDR3 DNA sequence: TGCGCCAGCAGCCAAGAGGAGGGGGCCTATGGCTACACCTTC. Amino acids: CASSQEEGAYGYTF.

By share, this clone ranks as large (0.1 to 1%). This chain links TRBV9 with TRBJ1-1, with TRBD1 identical over 9 bases. CDR1 SGDLS and CDR2 YYNGEE come from the germline V gene. CDR3 length: 16 amino acids. V was pared by 3 bases and J by 5 bases, with 11 bases of the junction left unmatched. The CDR3 is CASSDRQGVVWTEAFF. CDR3 in DNA: TGTGCCAGCAGCGACCGACAGGGGGTAGTTTGGACTGAAGCTTTCTTT. The full variable domain, in which reference TRBV9 and TRBJ1-1 provide the parts outside the CDR3, is DSGVTQTPKHLITATGQRVTLRCSPRSGDLSVYWYQQSLDQGLQFLIQYYNGEERAKGNILERFSAQQFPDLHSELNLSSLELGDSALYFCASSDRQGVVWTEAFFGQGTRLTVV.

The J gene is TRBJ1-2, the V gene TRBV5-5; 10 bases match TRBD1. The CDR3 extends over 15 amino acids. V trimming: 3 bases; J trimming: 4 bases; junction bases outside the gene matches: 6. CDR1 is SGHKS, CDR2 YYEKEE, per germline (reference sequence). The CDR3 region is CASSSGQGWVYGYTF. CDR3 in DNA: TGTGCCAGCAGCTCGGGACAGGGGTGGGTCTATGGCTACACCTTC.

The chain uses TRBV6-5 and TRBJ2-7; D remains unclear. The V end was cut by 4 bases, the J end by 3 bases, with 7 bases between. Germline assignment: CDR1 MNHEY and CDR2 SVGAGI. This CDR3 contains 12 residues. CDR3 protein: CASSSRLYEQYF. CDR3 bases: TGTGCCAGCAGTTCCAGACTCTACGAGCAGTACTTC.

A few counts support this clone. The chain links TRBV7-8 to TRBJ2-5; 7 nucleotides line up with TRBD2. Germline values: CDR1 SGHVS, CDR2 FQNEAQ. This CDR3 region has 16 residues. V was clipped by 0 bases and J by 5 bases; unmatched bases: 9. The CDR3 sequence is CASSLAPLAVLETQYF. The CDR3, as DNA: TGTGCCAGCAGCTTAGCCCCTCTAGCGGTATTGGAGACCCAGTACTTC.

About this clone itself: The same CDR3 also results from other DNA sequences found in this sample. The chain carries TRBV4-3 and TRBJ2-7; a possible D gene is TRBD1 (6 bases). The germline V gene has CDR1 LGHNA and CDR2 YSLEER. This CDR3 is 15 amino acids long. Trimming removed 4 bases at V and 3 bases at J, with 16 bases between. CDR3 amino acids: CASSRVLGAIYEQYF. CDR3 DNA: TGCGCCAGCAGCCGGGTCTTGGGGGCTATCTACGAGCAGTACTTC.

This clone qualifies as medium-sized. This chain joins TRBV19 and TRBJ2-1; 9 bases map to TRBD2. There are 15 residues in the CDR3. Germline lookup yields CDR1 LNHDA and CDR2 SQIVND (reference sequence). V gave up 5 bases and J gave up 4 bases; unmatched junction bases: 6. CDR3 residues: CASSATSGQYNEQFF. DNA of the CDR3: TGTGCCAGTAGTGCGACTAGCGGACAATACAATGAGCAGTTCTTC. Together with reference TRBV19 and TRBJ2-1, the CDR3 gives the full variable domain: DGGITQSPKYLFRKEGQNVTLSCEQNLNHDAMYWYRQDPGQGLRLIYYSQIVNDFQKGDIAEGYSVSREKKESFPLTVTSAQKNPTAFYLCASSATSGQYNEQFFGPGTRLTVL.

This clone was counted once. The chain employs TRBV28 and TRBJ2-7; 7 bases align to TRBD1. V was pared by 5 bases and J by 5 bases, with 9 bases of the junction left unmatched. This CDR3 region has 14 residues. Germline assignment: CDR1 MDHEN and CDR2 SYDVKM. CDR3 DNA sequence: TGTGCCAGCAGTCCTGGGGACAGACGACACGAGCAGTACTTC. This translates into CASSPGDRRHEQYF.